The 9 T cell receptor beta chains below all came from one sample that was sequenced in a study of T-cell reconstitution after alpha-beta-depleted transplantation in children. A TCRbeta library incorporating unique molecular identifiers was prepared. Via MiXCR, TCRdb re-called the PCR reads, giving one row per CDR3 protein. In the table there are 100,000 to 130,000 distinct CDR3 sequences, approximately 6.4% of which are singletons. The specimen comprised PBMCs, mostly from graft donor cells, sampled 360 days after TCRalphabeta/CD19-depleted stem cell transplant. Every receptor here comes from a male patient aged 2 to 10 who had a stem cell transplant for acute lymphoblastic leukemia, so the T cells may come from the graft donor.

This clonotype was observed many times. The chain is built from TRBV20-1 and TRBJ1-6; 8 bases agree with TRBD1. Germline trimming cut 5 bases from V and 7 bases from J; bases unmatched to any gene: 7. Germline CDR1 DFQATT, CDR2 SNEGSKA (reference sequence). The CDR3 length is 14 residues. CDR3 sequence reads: CSAHRDRLNSPLHF. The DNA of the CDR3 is TGCAGTGCTCACCGGGACAGGCTGAATTCACCCCTCCACTTT.

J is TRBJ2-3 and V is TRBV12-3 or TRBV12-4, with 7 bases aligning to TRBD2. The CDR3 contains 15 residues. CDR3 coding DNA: TGTTTTGGGCCCACTAGCGAAACCCCCACAGATACGCAGTATTTT. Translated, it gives CFGPTSETPTDTQYF.

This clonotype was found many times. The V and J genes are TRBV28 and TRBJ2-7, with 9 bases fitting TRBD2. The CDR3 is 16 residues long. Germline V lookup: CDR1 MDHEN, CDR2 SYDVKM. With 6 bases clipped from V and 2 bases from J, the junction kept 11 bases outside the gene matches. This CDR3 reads CASSLVAGALPYEQYF. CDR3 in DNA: TGTGCCAGCAGCCTTGTAGCGGGAGCCCTCCCCTACGAGCAGTACTTC.

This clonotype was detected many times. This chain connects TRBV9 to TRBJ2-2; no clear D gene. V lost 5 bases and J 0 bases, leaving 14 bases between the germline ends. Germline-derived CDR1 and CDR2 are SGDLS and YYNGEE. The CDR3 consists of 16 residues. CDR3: CASRSENWANTGELFF. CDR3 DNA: TGTGCCAGCAGGTCGGAAAATTGGGCGAACACCGGGGAGCTGTTTTTT.

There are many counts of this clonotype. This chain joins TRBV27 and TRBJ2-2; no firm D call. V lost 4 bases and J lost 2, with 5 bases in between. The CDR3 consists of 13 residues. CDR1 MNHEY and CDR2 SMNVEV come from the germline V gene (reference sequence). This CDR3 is CASSSFNTGELFF. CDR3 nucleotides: TGTGCCAGCAGTTCCTTCAACACCGGGGAGCTGTTTTTT.

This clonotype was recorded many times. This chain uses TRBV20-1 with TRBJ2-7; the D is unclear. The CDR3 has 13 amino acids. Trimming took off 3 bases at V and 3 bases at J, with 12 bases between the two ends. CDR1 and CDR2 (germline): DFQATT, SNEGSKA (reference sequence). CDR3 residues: CSASVVWGYEQYF. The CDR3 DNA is TGCAGTGCTAGCGTGGTATGGGGCTACGAGCAGTACTTC.

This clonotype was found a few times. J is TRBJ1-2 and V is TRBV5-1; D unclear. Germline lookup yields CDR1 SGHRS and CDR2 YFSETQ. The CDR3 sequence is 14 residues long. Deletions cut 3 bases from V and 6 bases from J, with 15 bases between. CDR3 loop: CASSSNPDGHGYTF. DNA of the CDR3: TGCGCCAGCAGCTCCAATCCGGACGGTCATGGCTACACCTTC.

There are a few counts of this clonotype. The CDR3 protein is CASSLVGDIQYF. The CDR3, as DNA: TGTGCCAGCAGCCTTGTGGGGGACATTCAGTACTTC. V usage is TRBV7-9 and J usage is TRBJ2-4; either TRBD1 or TRBD2 may fit D (5 bases each). Trimming removed 5 bases from V and 8 bases from J, with 10 bases in between. The CDR3 covers 12 residues. Per the germline V gene, CDR1 is SEHNR and CDR2 is FQNEAQ (reference sequence).

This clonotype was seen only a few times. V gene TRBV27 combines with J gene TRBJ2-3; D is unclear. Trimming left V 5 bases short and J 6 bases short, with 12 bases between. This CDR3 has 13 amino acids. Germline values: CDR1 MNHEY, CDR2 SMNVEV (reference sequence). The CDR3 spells CASSNYGLDTQYF. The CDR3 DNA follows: TGTGCCAGCAGTAACTACGGTTTGGATACGCAGTATTTT.